This T cell receptor beta chain was captured in a study of blood T cells in healthy people across ages (dated by TCRdb to the mid-2010s). General notes on the study: In model experiments, roughly one uniquely barcoded TCR beta cDNA molecule per two T cells was captured by template switching. Using deep sequencing normalized with unique cDNA molecular identifiers, the study measured how TCR beta repertoire diversity changes with age. Donors were grouped into four age groups: young (average roughly 15 years), middle-aged (around 39), aged (62) and long-lived (around 80). To avoid experimental bias, donors of different ages were randomly spread across the sequencing lanes. The study analyzed two additional independent replicas of 1 million unique cDNA reads from the same blood draw for two donors, one aged 18 to 30 and one aged 80 or older. Study-wide findings and limitations: Because donor CMV infection status was unknown, age-related changes in expanded clonotypes were potentially confounded. Observed TCR beta diversity per million T cells fell roughly linearly with age, and a significant reduction was already apparent by age around 39. A strong correlation was found between observed TCR beta diversity and the percentage of naive T cells measured by flow cytometry. Bulk unsorted PBMC profiling prevented conclusive comparison of naive and antigen-experienced compartments. Estimates of total diversity from one million sequenced T cells were regarded as lower bounds and underestimates. Compared with the aged group, the long-lived group had more naive CD4+ T cells, fewer expanded clones and increased TCR diversity, suggesting age selection.

Worth noting for this clonotype: Its recognized antigen is unknown. Base qualities are missing; no much larger clone stands one base away.

The roughly 39 donors, aged 6 to 90 years, were systemically healthy Caucasian individuals from Russia. Each donor gave roughly 9.5 milliliters of peripheral blood, collected into EDTA-treated Vacutainer tubes. Ficoll-Paque density-gradient centrifugation was used to isolate PBMCs, with at least 6 million per sample. Trizol reagent was used to extract total RNA from PBMCs, with at least 5.5 micrograms per sample. For every donor, an aliquot of PBMCs went through flow cytometry to measure the percentages of naive CD45RAhigh/CD27high T cells. Deletion took 0 bases off V and 3 bases off J, with a span of 28 bases between the germline ends. Including cysteine and phenylalanine, the CDR3 has 21 amino acids. Just the 63-base CDR3 DNA is kept, in frame starting at base 1. Per the germline V gene, LGHNA is the CDR1 and YSLEER is the CDR2. The library was built by means of 5' RACE. Sequencing took place on an Illumina HiSeq 2500. A second PCR of roughly 7 to 11 cycles was performed with a sample-barcoded 5' primer and a J-beta primer mix. A unique molecular identifier was introduced onto each TCR beta cDNA molecule by a template-switch 5' adaptor carrying 12 random nucleotides. Each sample yielded at least 2.5 million CDR3-containing paired-end reads. First-strand cDNA was synthesized from all RNA with the Mint cDNA synthesis kit, primed by a TRBC-specific oligonucleotide. Following uracil-DNA glycosylase treatment, all cDNA underwent a first 18-cycle PCR with the universal primers M1SS and BC2_uni_R. The paper's processing steps were these. Each sample was normalized by randomly selecting 1 million high-quality reads, each carrying a distinct molecular identifier. Instead of being binned into consensus sequences, reads with shared molecular identifiers were discarded. MiTCR, set to a Q25 quality threshold and the strictest error-elimination algorithm, was used for CDR3 identification, clonotype clustering and error correction. A nonparametric unseen species model with Euler transformation was used to estimate lower-bound total TCR beta diversity. The raw public data were reprocessed by TCRdb itself: fastp quality trimming at Q25, MiXCR clonotype calling, in-frame beta chains only. Each CDR3 protein gets just one entry, which takes the most common genes and DNA from the rows behind it. Here the V and J calls rest on TCRdb's processing, not on the authors' analysis. The sample table shows over a million distinct CDR3 sequences, and approximately 59% are seen once. The top ten hold 6.5% to 8% of the sample.

This clonotype originated in a man in his late teens or twenties in good health. The rearranged segments are TRBV4-3 and TRBJ2-3, with the D segment identity uncertain. The sequencing sample was made of blood. CDR3 sequence: CASSQDVDGSLYNEVTDTQYF. The nucleotides read TGCGCCAGCAGCCAAGATGTGGACGGATCCCTCTACAATGAGGTAACAGATACGCAGTATTTT.